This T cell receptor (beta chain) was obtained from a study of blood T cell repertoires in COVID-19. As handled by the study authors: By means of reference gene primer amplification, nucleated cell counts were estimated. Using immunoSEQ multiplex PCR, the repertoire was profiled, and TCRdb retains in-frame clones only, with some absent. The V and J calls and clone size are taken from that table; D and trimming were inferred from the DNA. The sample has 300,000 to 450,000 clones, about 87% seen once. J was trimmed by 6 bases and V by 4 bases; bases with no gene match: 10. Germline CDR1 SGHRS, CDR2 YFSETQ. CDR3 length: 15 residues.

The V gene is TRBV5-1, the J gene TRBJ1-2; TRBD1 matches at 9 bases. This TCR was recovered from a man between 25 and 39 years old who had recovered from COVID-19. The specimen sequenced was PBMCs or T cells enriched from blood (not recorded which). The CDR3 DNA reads TGCGCCAGCAGCCCGGGGACAGGGAGGATGGATGGCTACACCTTC. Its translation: CASSPGTGRMDGYTF.